These T cell receptor beta chains were read from a single sample in a study of neurological immune-mediated disorders. TCRdb re-derived calls from the 5' RACE reads in MiXCR, one entry per CDR3 protein. The sample lists 65,000 to 85,000 distinct CDR3 sequences, approximately 5.8% occurring once. Sequencing used PBMCs. Receptor source: an older woman with multiple sclerosis. Each CDR3 is given with its conserved first and last residue. Fields, in order: D gene, clone size, V gene, J gene, CDR3 protein, CDR3 DNA. D genes are given only for firm matches. Size is omitted from some rows. Given values are once, few, many or a class for expanded clones.

-	-	TRBV20-1	TRBJ2-5	CSARSLGLETQYF	TGCAGTGCTAGAAGTCTGGGGCTCGAGACCCAGTACTTC
-	few	TRBV18	TRBJ2-3	CASSKTKSTDTQYF	TGTGCCAGCTCAAAGACCAAAAGCACAGATACGCAGTATTTT
-	many	TRBV29-1	TRBJ2-1	CSVHRTYNEQFF	TGCAGCGTTCACCGGACCTACAATGAGCAGTTCTTC
TRBD1	many	TRBV28	TRBJ2-7	CASSLWDRSYEQYF	TGTGCCAGCAGTTTATGGGACAGGAGCTACGAGCAGTACTTC
-	few	TRBV2	TRBJ2-1	CASSDWTKKISYNEQFF	TGTGCCAGCAGTGATTGGACTAAAAAAATCTCCTACAATGAGCAGTTCTTC
-	many	TRBV5-1	TRBJ1-5	CASSLADPEHQPQHF	TGCGCCAGCAGCTTGGCGGACCCAGAGCATCAGCCCCAGCATTTT
TRBD2	many	TRBV20-1	TRBJ2-2	CSATPLAGRINTGELFF	TGCAGTGCTACCCCACTAGCGGGGAGGATTAACACCGGGGAGCTGTTTTTT
-	many	TRBV28	TRBJ2-5	CASNTGATGPETQYF	TGTGCCAGCAATACCGGGGCAACTGGCCCAGAGACCCAGTACTTC
-	many	TRBV5-1	TRBJ2-7	CASSHSDRRNEQYF	TGCGCCAGCAGCCACTCGGACAGAAGGAACGAGCAGTACTTC
-	many	TRBV5-1	TRBJ2-5	CASSTLLGSQETQYF	TGCGCCAGCAGCACGCTATTAGGTAGCCAAGAGACCCAGTACTTC
TRBD1	many	TRBV11-2	TRBJ2-1	CASSSLDRGPHNEQFF	TGTGCCAGCAGCTCCCTCGACAGGGGGCCTCACAATGAGCAGTTCTTC
-	many	TRBV5-6	TRBJ1-5	CASSLGRGARNQPQHF	TGTGCCAGCAGCTTGGGTCGGGGTGCACGCAATCAGCCCCAGCATTTT
-	many	TRBV5-6	TRBJ2-1	CASSLALSSYNEQFF	TGTGCCAGCAGCTTGGCTCTGAGCTCCTACAATGAGCAGTTCTTC
-	-	TRBV20-1	TRBJ1-2	CSASDSARRGYTF	TGCAGTGCTTCGGACAGTGCTAGGCGAGGCTACACCTTC
TRBD2	many	TRBV7-9	TRBJ2-1	CASSSRRIAGGRDEQFF	TGTGCCAGCAGCTCACGCCGCATAGCGGGGGGCCGCGATGAGCAGTTCTTC
TRBD2	many	TRBV5-1	TRBJ2-7	CASSLASGAQSHEQYF	TGCGCCAGCAGCTTGGCTAGCGGGGCCCAGAGCCACGAGCAGTACTTC